Presented here are 22 T cell receptor beta chains from one specimen sequenced in a study of siplizumab effects on memory and regulatory T cells. The table came from immunoSEQ multiplex PCR; TCRdb's copy has only in-frame clones and leaves some out. This table holds tens of thousands of clones, around nine tenths found once. The specimen sequenced was Tregs sorted from blood. Every receptor here comes from a human donor in good health.

This chain links TRBV6-6 with TRBJ2-7, with D possibly being TRBD1 or TRBD2 (5 bases each). Deletions cut 3 bases from V and 0 bases from J, with 15 bases between. This CDR3 comprises 16 residues. CDR1 and CDR2 (germline): MNHNY, SVGAGI (reference sequence). The CDR3 is CASSYKGEGPSYEQYF. In DNA form, the CDR3 reads TGTGCCAGCAGTTATAAGGGAGAGGGACCCTCCTACGAGCAGTACTTC.

This clone occurred once. The gene calls are TRBV25-1 and TRBJ2-5; D may be TRBD1 or TRBD2 (7 bases each). V was pared by 3 bases and J by 6 bases, with 17 bases between. Germline V gene sequence: CDR1 MGHDK, CDR2 SYGVNS. This CDR3 has 15 residues. Here the CDR3 reads CASSDSPGGDKTQYF. CDR3 nucleotides: TGTGCCAGCAGTGACTCCCCAGGGGGGGACAAGACCCAGTACTTC.

The chain has TRBV7-9 and TRBJ2-1, with 10 bases fitting TRBD2. The J segment lost 9 bases and the V segment lost 3 bases, leaving 11 bases of the junction unmatched. Germline lookup yields CDR1 SEHNR and CDR2 FQNEAQ (reference sequence). The length of the CDR3 is 16 residues. The CDR3 bases are TGTGCCAGCAGCTTTTCACATCTAGCGGGAGTTTTTGAGCAGTTCTTC. Residues: CASSFSHLAGVFEQFF.

This clone was recorded only once. This chain joins TRBV13 and TRBJ2-3, with a tentative D call TRBD2 (5 bases). This CDR3 is built from 18 residues. Per germline, CDR1 PRHDT and CDR2 FYEKMQ (reference sequence). Between the trimmed V and J ends, which lost 3 bases and 2 bases, there was a span of 21 bases. DNA of the CDR3: TGTGCCAGCAGCTTCGCGACACTTTTAACCGGGGACACAGATACGCAGTATTTT. This codes for CASSFATLLTGDTDTQYF.

V and J are TRBV5-6 and TRBJ2-7; 12 bases agree with TRBD2. Per germline, CDR1 SGHDT and CDR2 YYEEEE. This CDR3 comprises 16 residues. The trim removed 0 bases at V and 3 bases at J, leaving 4 bases unmatched. CDR3 in amino acids: CASSLGLAGVDYEQYF. Here the CDR3 DNA reads TGTGCCAGCAGCTTGGGACTAGCGGGAGTTGACTACGAGCAGTACTTC. The entire variable domain, with the rest obtained from reference TRBV5-6 and TRBJ2-7, is as follows: DAGVTQSPTHLIKTRGQQVTLRCSPKSGHDTVSWYQQALGQGPQFIFQYYEEEERQRGNFPDRFSGHQFPNYSSELNVNALLLGDSALYLCASSLGLAGVDYEQYFGPGTRLTVT.

The V gene is TRBV7-6, the J gene TRBJ2-7, with D possibly called TRBD1 or TRBD2 (5 bases each). The CDR3 extends over 14 amino acids. V dropped 2 bases and J dropped 3 bases, with 11 bases sitting between them. Germline CDR1 SGHVS, CDR2 FNYEAQ. CDR3 DNA sequence: TGTGCCAGCAGCTTACGGGACGGATACTACGAGCAGTACTTC. The encoded protein is CASSLRDGYYEQYF.

The chain employs TRBV29-1 and TRBJ2-4; 7 bases align to TRBD2. CDR1 is SQVTM, CDR2 ANQGSEA, per germline. The CDR3 is 13 residues long. Trimming cost V 6 bases and J 6 bases; bases outside gene matches: 8. This chain's CDR3 is CSVSEGRGNIQYF. For the CDR3, the DNA is TGCAGCGTATCCGAAGGGAGGGGAAACATTCAGTACTTC.

The rearrangement links TRBV6-5 to TRBJ2-1, with TRBD2 identical over 12 bases. The germline V gene encodes CDR1 MNHEY and CDR2 SVGAGI. V shed 4 bases, J shed 9 bases, and the junction held 4 bases outside the gene matches. The CDR3 covers 14 residues. CDR3 amino acids: CASSWSSGRGEQFF. DNA for the CDR3: TGTGCCAGCAGTTGGTCTAGCGGGAGGGGTGAGCAGTTCTTC.

In its sample, this clone was seen a few times. The gene calls are TRBV28 and TRBJ2-5, with a possible D match to TRBD1 (6 bases). Deletions cut 6 bases from V and 2 bases from J, with 13 bases between. This CDR3 is 14 amino acids long. Germline assignment: CDR1 MDHEN and CDR2 SYDVKM. This CDR3 is CASSDRPPQETQYF. The CDR3 DNA follows: TGTGCCAGCAGCGACAGGCCCCCACAAGAGACCCAGTACTTC. The complete variable domain, with remaining parts taken from reference TRBV28 and TRBJ2-5, reads DVKVTQSSRYLVKRTGEKVFLECVQDMDHENMFWYRQDPGLGLRLIYFSYDVKMKEKGDIPEGYSVSREKKERFSLILESASTNQTSMYLCASSDRPPQETQYFGPGTRLLVL.

Turning to this clone: Likely a read error: the CDR3 ends without its conserved phenylalanine or tryptophan. Because the CDR3's place on the DNA is in doubt, the DNA is left out and the CDR3 is given as listed by TCRdb. This sequence joins TRBV23-1 and TRBJ2-7. TRBV23-1 is classed as an ORF, of uncertain function. The CDR3 numbers 8 amino acids, ends counted. CDR3: CASSHPAL.

This rearrangement joins TRBV9 to TRBJ1-4; D gene unclear. The CDR3 totals 15 residues. V was cut by 0 bases and J by 7 bases, with 13 bases left in between. Germline CDR1 SGDLS, CDR2 YYNGEE. The CDR3 loop reads CASSVGRVGSEKLFF. The CDR3 DNA is TGTGCCAGCAGCGTAGGTCGTGTGGGATCTGAAAAACTGTTTTTT.

V is TRBV10-1 and J is TRBJ2-3, with a weak D call TRBD1 (5 bases). Trimming took off 8 bases at V and 2 bases at J, with 11 bases between the two ends. This CDR3 spans 13 amino acids. Germline V gene sequence: CDR1 WNHNN, CDR2 SYGVQD (reference sequence). The CDR3 here is CASSRQITDTQYF. The CDR3 nucleotides read TGCGCCAGCTCCCGACAGATCACAGATACGCAGTATTTT.

The chain links TRBV9 to TRBJ1-2; D gene ambiguous. The V gene's germline CDR1 is SGDLS and CDR2 YYNGEE. The length of the CDR3 is 14 residues. V was cut by 0 bases and J by 2 bases, with 8 bases left in between. CDR3 sequence reads: CASSVDQANYGYTF. As DNA, the CDR3 is TGTGCCAGCAGCGTAGATCAAGCGAACTATGGCTACACCTTC.

This clone was picked up one time. V and J are TRBV6-1 and TRBJ2-7; 10 nucleotides agree with TRBD2. Germline CDR1 is MNHNS and CDR2 is SASEGT. This CDR3 is built from 15 residues. The V gene end was trimmed by 1 base and the J gene end by 7 bases; junction bases not matched to a gene: 7. The CDR3 nucleotides are TGTGCCAGCAGTGAAGTGCTAGCGGGAGCGGGGGAGCAGTACTTC. Protein: CASSEVLAGAGEQYF.

This clone occurred a few times. The chain uses TRBV27 and TRBJ1-5, with TRBD1 matching 7 bases. V trimming: 5 bases; J trimming: 0 bases; junction bases outside the gene matches: 10. This CDR3 comprises 17 residues. Germline V lookup: CDR1 MNHEY, CDR2 SMNVEV (reference sequence). CDR3 in amino acids: CASSTRTGFYSNQPQHF. CDR3 in DNA: TGTGCCAGCAGTACCCGGACAGGATTTTATAGCAATCAGCCCCAGCATTTT.

Comments on this clone: Other DNA sequences in this specimen translate into the identical CDR3. The chain recombines TRBV20-1 with TRBJ2-4; D is undetermined. Germline values: CDR1 DFQATT, CDR2 SNEGSKA (reference sequence). The V gene lost 0 bases and the J gene lost 16 bases, with 13 bases spanning the gap. The CDR3 is 11 amino acids. The CDR3 bases are TGCAGTGCTAGAGACGGACCATTCAAATACTTC. Translated, it gives CSARDGPFKYF.

The rearrangement uses TRBV6-1 and TRBJ1-5; D is unclear. CDR1 and CDR2 (germline): MNHNS, SASEGT. Trimming pared 5 bases from V and 0 bases from J, leaving 8 bases between. The CDR3 has 14 residues. CDR3 amino acids: CASSPPYSNQPQHF. The CDR3 bases are TGTGCCAGCAGTCCACCCTATAGCAATCAGCCCCAGCATTTT.

This clone was seen once. The chain combines TRBV6-5 with TRBJ1-2; D is uncertain. Germline-derived CDR1 and CDR2 are MNHEY and SVGAGI. With 5 bases removed from V and 8 bases from J, the gap between germline ends came to 15 bases. This CDR3 contains 13 residues. The CDR3 spells CASSGLTMRGYTF. Written as DNA, the CDR3 is TGTGCCAGCAGTGGACTCACGATGAGGGGCTACACCTTC.

This clone occurred a few times. V is TRBV6-1 and J is TRBJ2-4; D is uncertain. Germline V gene sequence: CDR1 MNHNS, CDR2 SASEGT. This CDR3 comprises 10 residues. The V gene lost 7 bases and the J gene lost 6 bases, with 4 bases spanning the gap. CDR3 DNA: TGTGCCAGCAATGCAAACATTCAGTACTTC. This gives the protein CASNANIQYF.

This clone was detected only a few times. The V gene is TRBV10-3, the J gene TRBJ1-5; 7 positions agree with TRBD1. The CDR3 runs to 15 residues. J lost 9 bases, V lost 2 bases, and 10 bases had no gene match. Germline CDR1 is ENHRY and CDR2 is SYGVKD. This CDR3 reads CAISEGGTVIRPQHF. The CDR3 DNA sequence: TGTGCCATCAGTGAGGGGGGGACAGTTATCAGGCCCCAGCATTTT.

The chain combines TRBV7-2 with TRBJ2-7; D unresolved. The CDR3 runs to 14 residues. Germline lookup yields CDR1 SGHTA and CDR2 FQGNSA. Deletions cut 1 base from V and 3 bases from J, with 10 bases between. In DNA form, the CDR3 reads TGTGCCAGCAGCTTAGGGGGATTCCGCTACGAGCAGTACTTC. Its protein product is CASSLGGFRYEQYF.

The V call is TRBV30, the J call TRBJ1-2; D is unclear. CDR3 length: 11 residues. Per germline, CDR1 GTSNPN and CDR2 SVGIG (reference sequence). Trimming left V 0 bases short and J 6 bases short, with 5 bases between. DNA of the CDR3: TGTGCCTGGAGTGTGGGTCATGGCTACACCTTC. This codes for CAWSVGHGYTF. Full variable domain (remainder filled in from reference TRBV30 and TRBJ1-2): SQTIHQWPATLVQPVGSPLSLECTVEGTSNPNLYWYRQAAGRGLQLLFYSVGIGQISSEVPQNLSASRPQDRQFILSSKKLLLSDSGFYLCAWSVGHGYTFGSGTRLTVV.